This record concerns one TCR beta chain sequence. How the authors handled the data: Reference gene primer amplification yielded estimated nucleated cell counts. Clones were sequenced by immunoSEQ multiplex PCR, and TCRdb holds only the in-frame ones, with some missing. V, J and clone size derive from that table, while D and trimming were established from the DNA sequence. The sample lists about 230,000 clones, under 90% occurring once. This sample is drawn from a study of blood T cell repertoires in COVID-19. Across the study: Collection of acute and convalescent COVID-19 samples took place in the United States, Italy and Spain. Sources were T cells, B-cell-depleted T cells, or PBMCs; the material itself was cDNA or gDNA.

This clonotype was sampled from a man aged 50 or older with COVID-19, enrolled during active disease. The sequenced sample was peripheral blood.

In DNA, the CDR3 is TGTGCCAGCAGCTTACAGGATTCCTACGAGCAGTACTTC. Amino acids: CASSLQDSYEQYF. The rearrangement links TRBV7-8 to TRBJ2-7; D is uncertain. The CDR3 runs 13 residues. Trimming removed 2 bases at V and 1 base at J, with 6 bases between. The V gene's germline CDR1 is SGHVS and CDR2 FQNEAQ.